A selection of T cell receptor beta chains follows, all from one sample in a study of Ad26.COV2.S vaccination and SARS-CoV-2 variants. Here immunoSEQ multiplex PCR was the method, and the copy in TCRdb shows in-frame clones only, minus some. The sample has some 340,000 clones; around four fifths are singletons. Sequenced material: peripheral blood, taken in a trial of Ad26.COV2.S vaccine versus placebo. These receptors originate from a person aged 18 to 65 who received the Ad26.COV2.S COVID-19 vaccine or a placebo. Both conserved end residues are part of each CDR3. Each record gives: CDR3 protein, CDR3 DNA, clone size, J gene, D gene, V gene. D genes are given only for firm matches. The size entry is marked missing in some rows and otherwise reads once, few, many or a size class.

CDR3 protein: CASSFRTGVGYEQYF
CDR3 DNA: TGTGCCAGCAGCTTCAGGACAGGGGTAGGCTACGAGCAGTACTTC
clone size: few
J gene: TRBJ2-7
D gene: TRBD1
V gene: TRBV5-5

CDR3 protein: CASLWDLGGQPQHF
CDR3 DNA: TGTGCCAGCTTATGGGATTTAGGGGGTCAGCCCCAGCATTTT
clone size: .
J gene: TRBJ1-5
D gene: .
V gene: TRBV6-6

CDR3 protein: CASSFTTGGDYGYTF
CDR3 DNA: TGTGCCAGCAGCTTTACGACAGGGGGCGACTATGGCTACACCTTC
clone size: once
J gene: TRBJ1-2
D gene: TRBD1
V gene: TRBV7-2

CDR3 protein: CASSPGTGVNEQFF
CDR3 DNA: TGTGCCAGCAGCCCCGGGACAGGGGTGAATGAGCAGTTCTTC
clone size: once
J gene: TRBJ2-1
D gene: TRBD1
V gene: TRBV6-5

CDR3 protein: CASSSSRGFAEAFF
CDR3 DNA: TGCGCCAGCAGCTCAAGCCGAGGGTTCGCTGAAGCTTTCTTT
clone size: .
J gene: TRBJ1-1
D gene: .
V gene: TRBV5-1

CDR3 protein: CASSLGLGTGYEQYF
CDR3 DNA: TGTGCCAGCAGCTTAGGTCTTGGGACAGGCTACGAGCAGTACTTC
clone size: .
J gene: TRBJ2-7
D gene: TRBD1
V gene: TRBV11-2

CDR3 protein: CASKELGRDAFNEKLFF
CDR3 DNA: TGTGCCAGCAAGGAATTGGGGCGCGACGCCTTTAATGAAAAACTGTTTTTT
clone size: .
J gene: TRBJ1-4
D gene: .
V gene: TRBV27

CDR3 protein: CASSLEFSRGPRNEQFF
CDR3 DNA: TGTGCCAGCAGCTTGGAATTTAGCAGGGGGCCTAGGAATGAGCAGTTCTTC
clone size: .
J gene: TRBJ2-1
D gene: TRBD1
V gene: TRBV5-5

CDR3 protein: CALRPRARNQPQHF
CDR3 DNA: TGTGCCCTGAGGCCCCGGGCCCGCAATCAGCCCCAGCATTTT
clone size: few
J gene: TRBJ1-5
D gene: .
V gene: TRBV24-1

CDR3 protein: CATSRDRIGGYTF
CDR3 DNA: TGTGCCACCAGCAGAGATCGAATAGGGGGCTACACCTTC
clone size: .
J gene: TRBJ1-2
D gene: .
V gene: TRBV15

CDR3 protein: CAWTRAVTNEKLFF
CDR3 DNA: TGTGCCTGGACCAGGGCGGTAACTAATGAAAAACTGTTTTTT
clone size: .
J gene: TRBJ1-4
D gene: .
V gene: TRBV30

CDR3 protein: CASSQDQADTDTQYF
CDR3 DNA: TGTGCCAGCAGCCAAGATCAAGCGGACACAGATACGCAGTATTTT
clone size: .
J gene: TRBJ2-3
D gene: .
V gene: TRBV3-1/TRBV3-2

CDR3 protein: CASSQGPDRRYEQYF
CDR3 DNA: TGTGCCAGCAGCCAAGGACCGGACAGACGCTACGAGCAGTACTTC
clone size: .
J gene: TRBJ2-7
D gene: .
V gene: TRBV14

CDR3 protein: CASSYSGGASGELFF
CDR3 DNA: TGTGCCAGCAGCTACTCAGGGGGCGCATCCGGGGAGCTGTTTTTT
clone size: .
J gene: TRBJ2-2
D gene: TRBD1
V gene: TRBV5-8

CDR3 protein: CASKETGATSWETQYF
CDR3 DNA: TGTGCCAGTAAGGAGACAGGGGCGACCTCTTGGGAGACCCAGTACTTC
clone size: .
J gene: TRBJ2-5
D gene: TRBD1
V gene: TRBV19

CDR3 protein: CASTWTSGSTGELFF
CDR3 DNA: TGTGCCAGCACTTGGACTAGCGGGAGCACCGGGGAGCTGTTTTTT
clone size: .
J gene: TRBJ2-2
D gene: TRBD2
V gene: TRBV9

CDR3 protein: CASSIGGQATDTQYF
CDR3 DNA: TGTGCCAGTAGTATAGGTGGGCAGGCTACAGATACGCAGTATTTT
clone size: .
J gene: TRBJ2-3
D gene: .
V gene: TRBV19

CDR3 protein: CAISEGTPAYEQYF
CDR3 DNA: TGTGCCATCAGTGAGGGGACGCCCGCCTACGAGCAGTACTTC
clone size: many
J gene: TRBJ2-7
D gene: .
V gene: TRBV10-3

CDR3 protein: CASSLGGTQRETQYF
CDR3 DNA: TGTGCCAGCAGTTTAGGGGGTACTCAGCGGGAGACCCAGTACTTC
clone size: .
J gene: TRBJ2-5
D gene: .
V gene: TRBV28

CDR3 protein: CASSQVLGDGYTF
CDR3 DNA: TGTGCCAGCAGCCAAGTGTTGGGGGATGGCTACACCTTC
clone size: .
J gene: TRBJ1-2
D gene: .
V gene: TRBV3-1/TRBV3-2

CDR3 protein: CASSLDGRDGYTF
CDR3 DNA: TGTGCCAGCAGCTTAGATGGTCGAGATGGCTACACCTTC
clone size: .
J gene: TRBJ1-2
D gene: .
V gene: TRBV11-2

CDR3 protein: CASSYLLGQGVDYGYTF
CDR3 DNA: TGTGCCAGCAGTTACCTCCTGGGACAGGGGGTAGACTATGGCTACACCTTC
clone size: .
J gene: TRBJ1-2
D gene: TRBD1
V gene: TRBV6-2/TRBV6-3

CDR3 protein: CASSQDIRSNQPQHF
CDR3 DNA: TGTGCCAGCAGCCAAGATATACGGAGCAATCAGCCCCAGCATTTT
clone size: .
J gene: TRBJ1-5
D gene: .
V gene: TRBV3-1/TRBV3-2

CDR3 protein: CASWEEGSYEQYF
CDR3 DNA: TGTGCCTCCTGGGAGGAGGGGTCCTACGAGCAGTACTTC
clone size: .
J gene: TRBJ2-7
D gene: .
V gene: TRBV10-3

CDR3 protein: CASGGLGPSTWETQYF
CDR3 DNA: TGTGCCAGCGGGGGGCTGGGCCCCTCCACTTGGGAGACCCAGTACTTC
clone size: .
J gene: TRBJ2-5
D gene: .
V gene: TRBV3-1/TRBV3-2

CDR3 protein: CASTNGGTNYGYTF
CDR3 DNA: TGCGCCAGCACCAATGGGGGGACTAACTATGGCTACACCTTC
clone size: .
J gene: TRBJ1-2
D gene: .
V gene: TRBV10-2

CDR3 protein: CASAAPEAEAFF
CDR3 DNA: TGCGCCTCAGCCGCCCCTGAGGCTGAAGCTTTCTTT
clone size: .
J gene: TRBJ1-1
D gene: .
V gene: TRBV10-2

CDR3 protein: CASRTTNSYEQYF
CDR3 DNA: TGTGCCAGCAGGACAACTAACTCCTACGAGCAGTACTTC
clone size: .
J gene: TRBJ2-7
D gene: .
V gene: TRBV6-5

CDR3 protein: CASSFPKHAYTF
CDR3 DNA: TGTGCCAGCAGTTTCCCCAAACATGCCTACACCTTC
clone size: few
J gene: TRBJ1-2
D gene: .
V gene: TRBV28

CDR3 protein: CASSVGDGNSPLHF
CDR3 DNA: TGTGCCAGCAGCGTGGGGGACGGAAATTCACCCCTCCACTTT
clone size: .
J gene: TRBJ1-6
D gene: .
V gene: TRBV9

CDR3 protein: CASSSGERGYQETQYF
CDR3 DNA: TGTGCCAGCAGCTCTGGGGAGCGGGGATACCAAGAGACCCAGTACTTC
clone size: .
J gene: TRBJ2-5
D gene: TRBD2
V gene: TRBV7-6

CDR3 protein: CASSLMGGHTDTQYF
CDR3 DNA: TGTGCCAGCAGCTTGATGGGCGGTCACACAGATACGCAGTATTTT
clone size: .
J gene: TRBJ2-3
D gene: .
V gene: TRBV5-4

CDR3 protein: CATSDLGTSGTSTDTQYF
CDR3 DNA: TGTGCCACCAGTGATTTGGGGACTAGCGGGACTAGCACAGATACGCAGTATTTT
clone size: .
J gene: TRBJ2-3
D gene: TRBD2
V gene: TRBV24-1